This T cell receptor (beta chain) was sequenced in a study of shared clonotypes between healthy human individuals. Profiled with immunoSEQ multiplex PCR; TCRdb holds only in-frame clones, not every one. Of more than 1 million clones listed, about 84% are singletons. V gave up 3 bases and J gave up 3 bases; unmatched junction bases: 8. The CDR3 is made up of 16 amino acids. Looked up from germline, CDR1 is MDHEN and CDR2 is SYDVKM. The receptor was derived from a man aged 18 to 29 in good health. Some clones in this sample may be carry-over from other donors' samples. Material: memory CD4+ T cells from PBMCs. Subset defined: CD45RA-negative fraction. The J gene is TRBJ2-7, the V gene TRBV28; TRBD2 matches 10 bases. This CDR3 is CASSFAIAGGRYEQYF. Here the CDR3 DNA reads TGTGCCAGCAGTTTTGCGATAGCGGGAGGCCGCTACGAGCAGTACTTC. Based on the CDR3 plus reference TRBV28 and TRBJ2-7, the full variable domain is DVKVTQSSRYLVKRTGEKVFLECVQDMDHENMFWYRQDPGLGLRLIYFSYDVKMKEKGDIPEGYSVSREKKERFSLILESASTNQTSMYLCASSFAIAGGRYEQYFGPGTRLTVT.